The 4 T cell receptor beta chains in this list originate from one sample, sequenced in a study of molecular identifiers for immune sequencing clone quantification. TCRdb redid the calling of the PCR reads with MiXCR, one entry per CDR3 protein. The sample lists about 320,000 distinct CDR3 sequences, 24% occurring once. Sequenced input: naive CD8+ T cells from blood, with Jurkat cell RNA spiked in. The subset is: FACS-sorted CD8+CD4-CCR7+CD45RA+ naive T cells. The source is a human donor in good health. Some libraries in this study had Jurkat cell RNA spiked in.

This clonotype was detected ten times or more. The chain carries TRBV29-1 and TRBJ2-3; no reliable D call. CDR3 length: 11 amino acids. Germline V CDR1 and CDR2: SQVTM, ANQGSEA. V gave up 5 bases and J gave up 4 bases, with 7 bases separating them. The CDR3, as DNA: TGCAGCGTTTTGTACGCAGATACGCAGTATTTT. Its protein is CSVLYADTQYF.

The table lists this clonotype with a count of one. A much bigger clone sits one base away, suggesting this may be a read error. This chain links TRBV5-1 with TRBJ2-5; 13 positions agree with TRBD2. The germline gives CDR1 SGHRS, CDR2 YFSETQ. This CDR3 has 18 residues. DNA of the CDR3: TGCGCCAGCGGCTTCGGGAGACTAGCGGGGGGCCCCCAAGAGACCCAGTACTTC. Its protein product is CASGFGRLAGGPQETQYF.

The chain carries TRBV7-9 and TRBJ1-1; no reliable D call. V lost 5 bases and J 0 bases, leaving 10 bases between the germline ends. CDR3 length: 14 residues. In germline, CDR1 is SEHNR, CDR2 FQNEAQ (reference sequence). CDR3: CASSQSGLNTEAFF. The CDR3 bases are TGTGCCAGCAGCCAATCAGGTCTGAACACTGAAGCTTTCTTT. Variable domain in full (rest from reference TRBV7-9 and TRBJ1-1): DTGVSQNPRHKITKRGQNVTFRCDPISEHNRLYWYRQTLGQGPEFLTYFQNEAQLEKSRLLSDRFSAERPKGSFSTLEIQRTEQGDSAMYLCASSQSGLNTEAFFGQGTRLTVV.

This clonotype showed up just once. A much larger clone differs by one base, so this may be a read error. This chain connects TRBV14 to TRBJ1-4; the D gene is possibly TRBD1 (6 bases). This CDR3 is built from 14 residues. Germline CDR1 and CDR2: SGHDN and FVKESK. The CDR3 region is CASSPHGGGEKLVF. CDR3 coding DNA: TGTGCCAGCAGCCCACATGGGGGCGGTGAAAAACTGGTTTTT.